Sequencing of this T cell receptor (beta chain) was carried out in a study of early T cells in non-severe SARS-CoV-2 infection (TCRdb year 2021). Some background on the complete study: Bulk RNA from unsorted whole blood was used for TCR sequencing, so alpha and beta chains could not be paired. Broad study findings and their caveats: VDJdb matching was skewed toward anti-spike CD8 responses and likely underestimated virus-specific expansions, missing private and CD4 specificities.

This was a case-control study nested in a cohort of healthcare workers in London, UK, who had nasopharyngeal swab PCR tests and blood samples taken every week. Healthcare workers were recruited between 23 and 31 March 2020, during the week of the UK lockdown, and were followed weekly for up to roughly 15 weeks. As regards this clonotype: This receptor's antigen is unknown. Base qualities are not recorded, but no much larger clone differs from it by a single base.

Libraries were made using 5' RACE. Sequencing took place on a NextSeq 500. In the TCR library protocol, unique molecular identifiers were attached to individual cDNA molecules to correct for PCR bias and sequencing error. Both TCR alpha and beta chains were sequenced, and tight co-correlation was observed between alpha and beta sequence abundances in each sample. Per the original workflow: Decombinator V4 was used to annotate the V gene, J gene and CDR3 of the TCR sequences. TCRs were defined as expanded if a significant change between any two time points was detected under a Poisson model with p below 0.0001. TCR abundances were normalised to the total number of TCRs sequenced in each sample and reported as counts per million. MAIT TCRs were defined by TRAV1-2 paired with TRAJ12, TRAJ20 or TRAJ33, and iNKT TCRs by TRAV10 paired with TRAJ18. VDJdb, accessed 1 November 2021, was searched for CMV, EBV and SARS-CoV-2 annotated TCRs, excluding TCRs annotated for multiple antigens. TCRdb applied fastp at Q25 and MiXCR to the public reads, then kept only in-frame beta chains. CDR3 protein sequences are deduplicated, and each keeps its most common genes and DNA. TCRdb, rather than the study authors, made the V and J calls. The sample table shows 70,000 or so distinct CDR3 sequences, and less than 15% are seen once. The ten most abundant clones make up around 1.7% of the sample.

The CDR3 covers 17 residues, taking in both the cysteine and the phenylalanine. CDR3 DNA is the only sequence kept; it has 51 bases, read in frame from the first base. V is pruned by 5 bases and J by 2 bases, leaving 11 bases of the junction without a gene match. Based on the germline V gene, the CDR1 and CDR2 sequences are SGHTA and FQGNSA. Input material: whole blood. Here the chain combines TRBV7-2 and TRBJ2-3, and 9 bases in between align with TRBD2. The source of this sequence is an adult who was a healthcare worker with PCR-confirmed SARS-CoV-2 infection or an uninfected control (not recorded which). The base sequence is TGTGCCAGCAGCGCTTACCCTGCGGGGGGGTCCACAGATACGCAGTATTTT. This codes for CASSAYPAGGSTDTQYF.